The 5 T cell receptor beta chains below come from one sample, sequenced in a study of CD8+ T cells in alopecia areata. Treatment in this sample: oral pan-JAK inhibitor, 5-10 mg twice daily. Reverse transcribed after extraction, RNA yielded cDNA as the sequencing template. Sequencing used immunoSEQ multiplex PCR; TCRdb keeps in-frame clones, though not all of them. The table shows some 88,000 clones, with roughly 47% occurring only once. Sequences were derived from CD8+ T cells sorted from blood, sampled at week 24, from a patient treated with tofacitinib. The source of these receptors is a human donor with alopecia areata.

The CDR3 reads CASSLIPNPYNEQFF. The CDR3 nucleotides are TGTGCCAGCAGCTTAATTCCTAACCCCTACAATGAGCAGTTCTTC. V and J are TRBV7-2 and TRBJ2-1; no reliable D call. The germline CDR1 and CDR2 sequences are SGHTA and FQGNSA. This CDR3 has 15 residues. V lost 2 bases and J lost 2, with 10 bases in between.

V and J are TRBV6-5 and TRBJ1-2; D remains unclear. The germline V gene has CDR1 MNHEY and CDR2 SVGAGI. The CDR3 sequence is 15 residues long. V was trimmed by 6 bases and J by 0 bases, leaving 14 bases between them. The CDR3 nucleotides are TGTGCCAGCAGGGACCATAAGACCGCTAACTATGGCTACACCTTC. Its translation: CASRDHKTANYGYTF.

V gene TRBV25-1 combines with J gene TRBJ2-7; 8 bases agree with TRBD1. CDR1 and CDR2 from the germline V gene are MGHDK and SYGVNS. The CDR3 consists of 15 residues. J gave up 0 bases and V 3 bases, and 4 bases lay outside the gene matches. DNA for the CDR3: TGTGCCAGCAGTGACCTAGACAGGGGCTCCTACGAGCAGTACTTC. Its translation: CASSDLDRGSYEQYF.

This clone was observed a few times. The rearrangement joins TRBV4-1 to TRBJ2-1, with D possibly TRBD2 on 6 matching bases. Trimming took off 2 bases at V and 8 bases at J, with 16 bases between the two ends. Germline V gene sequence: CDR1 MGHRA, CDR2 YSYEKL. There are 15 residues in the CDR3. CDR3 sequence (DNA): TGCGCCAGCAGCCAATCCGGGAGCCCTGGGGATGAGCAGTTCTTC. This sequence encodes CASSQSGSPGDEQFF.

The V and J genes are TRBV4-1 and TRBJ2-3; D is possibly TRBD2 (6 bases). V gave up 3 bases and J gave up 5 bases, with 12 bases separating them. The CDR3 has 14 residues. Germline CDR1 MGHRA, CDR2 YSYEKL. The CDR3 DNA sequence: TGCGCCAGCAGCCAGGGAGGACGTTTAGATACGCAGTATTTT. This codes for CASSQGGRLDTQYF.